The T cell receptor beta chain described here comes from a study of beta chain features in type 1 diabetes. In the study overall: Age and gender were similar between patients and healthy donors, as were cell yields. Across all samples, roughly 100,000,000 sorted cells were examined. Study-level results: TCRB CDR3 length was moderately but significantly reduced in all four CD4+ subsets of Type 1 diabetes patients.

What was sequenced were expressed TCRB transcripts, since all of the isolated RNA had been reverse transcribed. Measured with immunoSEQ multiplex PCR; TCRdb has only the in-frame clones, and not every one. The profile covers a few hundred thousand clones, with about 13% appearing a single time and 0.015% to 0.02% taken by the ten largest. This clone was picked up a small number of times. No antigen is known for it. CDR1 SGHTA and CDR2 FQGTGA come from the germline V gene. The junction had 9 bases not matched to a gene; V was cut back by 3 bases and J by 4 bases. The CDR3 loop spans 15 amino acids. This receptor was identified in a man aged 25 to 45 with type 1 diabetes. The sequenced sample consisted of naive CD4+ T cells from blood. The J gene is TRBJ2-7, the V gene TRBV7-3, with TRBD1 identical over 7 bases. This CDR3 is CASSLTGTERYEQYF. CDR3 in DNA: TGTGCCAGCAGCTTGACCGGGACAGAGAGATACGAGCAGTACTTC.